This T cell receptor (beta chain) was profiled in a study of blood T cell repertoires in COVID-19. Across the study: Acute and convalescent COVID-19 specimens originated in the United States, Italy and Spain. The cDNA or gDNA used as material had been derived from T cells, B-cell-depleted T cells, or PBMCs.

Self-reported history from a screening survey and questionnaire set each donor's cohort. This CDR3 has 15 amino acids. Trimming removed 0 bases at V and 10 bases at J, with 18 bases between. Germline-derived CDR1 and CDR2 are SGHTA and FQGNSA. The authors' processing: From reference gene primer amplification, estimates of nucleated cell counts were derived. Assay used: immunoSEQ multiplex PCR; TCRdb lists only in-frame clones, some missing. Clone size and the V and J calls come from that table; the DNA yielded D and trimming. The repertoire consists of some 250,000 clones, with around 85% occurring once and the leading ten covering under 2.5%.

The material sequenced was PBMCs or T cells enriched from blood (not recorded which). This receptor was identified in a woman aged 45 to 65 who had recovered from COVID-19. The gene calls are TRBV7-2 and TRBJ1-1; D not resolved. CDR3 DNA sequence: TGTGCCAGCAGCTTAGCGCAACTGGTTTCCGTGCCAGCTTTCTTT. Translating it yields CASSLAQLVSVPAFF.